A selection of T cell receptor beta chains follows, all from one sample in a study of T cell repertoires in cytomegalovirus infection. Their target antigens are unknown. Each CDR3 protein gets one entry after TCRdb re-called the reads with MiXCR. The repertoire includes around 710,000 distinct CDR3 sequences, almost 30% of them detected once, and about an eighth sits in the top ten. The sequenced sample was cultured CD8+ T cells from PBMCs, obtained from culture after CMV antigen stimulation. These TCRs come from a human donor in good health (CMV status not recorded). Some clones in this sample may be carry-over from other donors' samples. Each CDR3 is given with its conserved first and last residue. Each record gives: clone size, J gene, V gene, D gene, CDR3 protein, CDR3 DNA. A D gene is named only where the DNA matches it firmly. Only part of the rows carry a size: once, few, many, or a class if the clone is expanded.

NA,TRBJ1-1,TRBV5-4,NA,CANNLGPNTEAFF,TGTGCCAACAATCTGGGGCCGAACACTGAAGCTTTCTTT
few,TRBJ2-3,TRBV11-3,NA,CASSPGAGAPSDTQYF,TGTGCCAGCAGCCCGGGGGCGGGGGCCCCGTCGGATACGCAGTATTTT
once,TRBJ1-6,TRBV20-1,NA,CSARAGSVGFHNSPLHF,TGCAGTGCTAGAGCTGGGTCGGTTGGGTTCCATAATTCACCCCTCCACTTT
NA,TRBJ2-2,TRBV19,TRBD1,CASRTGTAVYGELFF,TGTGCCAGTAGGACCGGGACAGCCGTTTACGGGGAGCTGTTTTTT
NA,TRBJ2-2,TRBV6-5,TRBD1,CASRIGTGVNTGELFF,TGTGCCAGCAGGATAGGGACAGGGGTCAACACCGGGGAGCTGTTTTTT
few,TRBJ2-5,TRBV28,NA,CASREGLIRGETQYF,TGTGCCAGCAGGGAAGGGCTGATTAGAGGGGAGACCCAGTACTTC
NA,TRBJ2-1,TRBV5-8,TRBD1,CASSLEGTGNEQFF,TGTGCCAGCAGCTTGGAAGGGACAGGCAATGAGCAGTTCTTC
NA,TRBJ2-1,TRBV2,TRBD2,CASPGLAGVTPGNEQFF,TGTGCCAGCCCGGGACTAGCGGGGGTCACCCCCGGGAATGAGCAGTTCTTC
NA,TRBJ1-3,TRBV5-3,NA,CASSLSRPTGNTIYF,TGTGCCAGCAGCTTGAGCCGACCAACTGGAAACACCATATATTTT
NA,TRBJ2-3,TRBV7-9,TRBD2,CASSLPTSGGAKDTQYF,TGTGCCAGCAGCTTGCCGACTAGCGGGGGGGCAAAGGATACGCAGTATTTT
NA,TRBJ1-6,TRBV6-1,TRBD1,CASKTDRDYNSPLHF,TGTGCCAGCAAGACCGACAGGGATTATAATTCACCCCTCCACTTT
few,TRBJ2-3,TRBV24-1,TRBD2,CATSDSSGAFTDTQYF,TGTGCCACCAGTGATTCTAGCGGGGCATTCACAGATACGCAGTATTTT
many,TRBJ2-5,TRBV7-8,TRBD2,CASSSGGAEETQYF,TGTGCCAGCAGTAGCGGGGGGGCCGAAGAGACCCAGTACTTC
few,TRBJ2-1,TRBV14,TRBD2,CASSQASGGAHEQFF,TGTGCCAGCAGCCAAGCCAGCGGGGGGGCCCATGAGCAGTTCTTC
NA,TRBJ1-1,TRBV28,NA,CASSLSVVVNTEAFF,TGTGCCAGCAGTTTGTCGGTTGTGGTGAACACTGAAGCTTTCTTT
few,TRBJ1-1,TRBV12-3/TRBV12-4,NA,CASSFLASSTEAFF,TGTGCCAGCAGTTTTCTGGCTTCGAGCACTGAAGCTTTCTTT